This TCR beta chain emerged from a study of regulatory T cells in long-lasting Graves disease. The study, taken as a whole, reports: Limited sample numbers may have lowered accuracy. Among samples with persistent disease, TRBV28, TRBJ1-2 and TRBJ2-5 were favored.

In its sample, this clonotype was seen many times. What it recognizes is unknown. Stated time point: newly diagnosed GD, antithyroid drugs for less than 3 months. Extracted PBMC RNA gave rise to the TCR library. Each of the patients was recruited from an endocrinology department situated in Xi'an, China. iRepertoire HTBI primers and Arm-PCR of CDR3 regions built TCR beta libraries. TCRdb reprocessed the multiplex PCR reads with MiXCR, giving one entry per CDR3 protein. The sample comprises 250,000 or so distinct CDR3 sequences, 15% to 20% of which are singletons, and 13% to 15% rests with the top ten. Losses at the gene ends were 7 bases for V and 9 bases for J; bases not matched to a gene: 10. Per the germline V gene, CDR1 is LGHNA and CDR2 is YNFKEQ. The CDR3 has 15 amino acids. These sequences were also reported in another study, on T cells in Graves' hyperthyroidism and ophthalmopathy. As reported in that work: RT-PCR in the first round (using the HTBI primer set) targeted the TCR CDR3.

The chain is built from TRBV4-2 and TRBJ2-1, with 12 bases fitting TRBD2. The sequences come from peripheral blood mononuclear cells (PBMCs), collected at new diagnosis, from a patient treated with antithyroid drugs. This clonotype originated in a woman aged 25 to 45 with Graves disease. The CDR3 is CASTPSGGAGVEQFF. The CDR3 DNA reads as TGTGCCAGCACCCCTAGCGGGGGGGCGGGGGTTGAGCAGTTCTTC.